A selection of T cell receptor beta chains follows, all from one sample in a study of T cells and Merkel cell carcinoma outcomes. The data were produced by immunoSEQ multiplex PCR, yet TCRdb's version contains in-frame clones alone and is incomplete. The table shows 9,000 to 15,000 clones, with around 95% occurring only once. Sequences were obtained from tumor tissue from Merkel cell carcinoma. The receptors come from a human donor with Merkel cell carcinoma. Both conserved end residues are part of each CDR3. A D gene is named only where the DNA matches it firmly. Part of the rows lack a size; the others show once, few, many or a class for expanded clones.

CDR3 DNA	CDR3 protein	J gene	clone size	V gene	D gene
TGTGCCAGCAGCGTCCGGGACAATCAAGACTATGGCTACACCTTC	CASSVRDNQDYGYTF	TRBJ1-2	.	TRBV9	.
TGTGCCATCAGTGACCAAGGCGGCACAGATACGCAGTATTTT	CAISDQGGTDTQYF	TRBJ2-3	.	TRBV10-3	.
TGCGCCAGCAGCTATAGAGGGGCCTCCTACAATGAGCAGTTCTTC	CASSYRGASYNEQFF	TRBJ2-1	.	TRBV5-1	.
TGTGCCAGCAGTCCCAGTCCCGGGACAGGGGGAGCTGGAAACACCATATATTTT	CASSPSPGTGGAGNTIYF	TRBJ1-3	.	TRBV25-1	TRBD1
TGCGCCAGCAGTCAATCGGAGCACTATGGCTACACCTTC	CASSQSEHYGYTF	TRBJ1-2	.	TRBV23-1	.
TGTGCTAGTGGGGCCGGACGAAATACGCAGTATTTT	CASGAGRNTQYF	TRBJ2-3	.	TRBV12-5	.
TGTGCCACCAGCAGCCCGACAGGGTGGGGGGAGCTGTTTTTT	CATSSPTGWGELFF	TRBJ2-2	.	TRBV15	TRBD1
TGTGCCAGCAGTTTGGGCCAGGGGGAGCAGTACTTC	CASSLGQGEQYF	TRBJ2-7	once	TRBV28	.
TGTGCCAGCAGCTCAACCGGGACAGGGTACACTGAAGCTTTCTTT	CASSSTGTGYTEAFF	TRBJ1-1	once	TRBV5-4	TRBD1
TGTGCCAGCAGCCCCCGACCGACTGAAGCTTTCTTT	CASSPRPTEAFF	TRBJ1-1	.	TRBV21-1	.
TGTGCCAGCTCACCAGAAGAGACCCAGTACTTC	CASSPEETQYF	TRBJ2-5	.	TRBV18	.
TGTGCCACCTACGGACTAGCGGGAAACACCGGGGAGCTGTTTTTT	CATYGLAGNTGELFF	TRBJ2-2	.	TRBV6-1	TRBD2
TGTGCCAGCAGCTCCCTCGGGACAGAAGGATCGACCCAGTACTTC	CASSSLGTEGSTQYF	TRBJ2-5	.	TRBV9	TRBD1
TGTGCCAGCAGCTCCACCCAGATATACGAGCAGTACTTC	CASSSTQIYEQYF	TRBJ2-7	few	TRBV7-2	.
TGCGCCAGCAGCCAAGAATACAAGTCTGGGGCCAACGTCCTGACTTTC	CASSQEYKSGANVLTF	TRBJ2-6	.	TRBV4-3	.
TGTGCCAGCACTTCAAGTAGGGCAGCCAACTATGGCTACACCTTC	CASTSSRAANYGYTF	TRBJ1-2	.	TRBV11-2	.
TGTGCCAGCAGCTTAGGTACCGGGTCACAAGAGACCCAGTACTTC	CASSLGTGSQETQYF	TRBJ2-5	.	TRBV7-9	.
TGTGCCTGGAGCCATATCGCGGGAGGGGCCCACGAGCAGTACTTC	CAWSHIAGGAHEQYF	TRBJ2-7	.	TRBV30	TRBD2
TGTGCCAGCAGCTCAGGGACTGAAGCTTTCTTT	CASSSGTEAFF	TRBJ1-1	.	TRBV7-9	.
TGCGCCAGCAGCCAAGATCGGGACGCTTCAGATACGCAGTATTTT	CASSQDRDASDTQYF	TRBJ2-3	.	TRBV4-3	.
TGTGCCAGCAGACTGGACGGAGCAGCGGGATCCTACGAGCAGTACTTC	CASRLDGAAGSYEQYF	TRBJ2-7	.	TRBV5-4	TRBD2
TGTGCCAGCAGTTTAGCCGGGTCCACAGATACGCAGTATTTT	CASSLAGSTDTQYF	TRBJ2-3	.	TRBV28	.
TGTGCCAGCAGCACCCGGACAGGGCTGGGCAATGAGCAGTTCTTC	CASSTRTGLGNEQFF	TRBJ2-1	.	TRBV11-2	TRBD1
TGTGCCAGTAGTACCCGACTAGCGCCGGGTGAGACCCAGTACTTC	CASSTRLAPGETQYF	TRBJ2-5	.	TRBV19	TRBD2
TGTGCCTGGAGCGGACAGGGGGGAGAGACCCAGTACTTC	CAWSGQGGETQYF	TRBJ2-5	.	TRBV30	TRBD1
TGTGCCAGCAGTGCCGGGAGGGGTTCAGATACGCAGTATTTT	CASSAGRGSDTQYF	TRBJ2-3	.	TRBV6-4	TRBD2
TGTGCCAGCAGAACAGGGGACGGAAACTACGAGCAGTACTTC	CASRTGDGNYEQYF	TRBJ2-7	.	TRBV21-1	.
TGTGCCACCCGTCCCGACGGGAGATATGGCTACACCTTC	CATRPDGRYGYTF	TRBJ1-2	.	TRBV6-5	.
TGTGCCAGCAGCTTGGAGCAAGAGACCCAGTACTTC	CASSLEQETQYF	TRBJ2-5	.	TRBV7-9	.
TGCGCCAGCGCAAGGGGGCCGGAGGTAGACTATGGCTACACCTTC	CASARGPEVDYGYTF	TRBJ1-2	.	TRBV5-1	TRBD1
TGTGCCTGGAGTGTCATCGGTCTGGATCAGCCCCAGCATTTT	CAWSVIGLDQPQHF	TRBJ1-5	.	TRBV30	.
TGTGCCAGCTCACAACAGGAGTATTCAGGCTACACCTTC	CASSQQEYSGYTF	TRBJ1-2	.	TRBV18	.
TGTGCCAGCAGCCGACTTGGGACAGCCAGCTCCTACGAGCAGTACTTC	CASSRLGTASSYEQYF	TRBJ2-7	.	TRBV14	TRBD1